This T cell receptor (beta chain) is from a study of cytomegalovirus exposure and HLA in healthy donors. The V and J ends lost 0 bases and 3 bases respectively, with 9 bases between them. Germline assignment: CDR1 SGHRS and CDR2 YFSETQ. CDR3 length: 15 amino acids. TCRdb's copy holds only in-frame clones and misses some; the assay was immunoSEQ multiplex PCR. The sample includes approximately 180,000 clones, just under 90% of them seen just once. The V gene is TRBV5-1, the J gene TRBJ1-4; the D gene is possibly TRBD1 (6 bases). What was sequenced was PBMCs. This clonotype was obtained from a woman aged 25 to 39 in good health and CMV-seronegative. In nucleotides, the CDR3 is TGCGCCAGCAGCTTGGTGGGGGCAGCTAATGAAAAACTGTTTTTT. It is translated as CASSLVGAANEKLFF.